Each of the 3 T cell receptor beta chains below was sequenced from the same sample in a study of blood T cell repertoires in COVID-19 (dated by TCRdb to the early 2020s). The library came from the immunoSEQ multiplex PCR assay. TCRdb's version of the immuneACCESS table is confined to in-frame rearrangements and falls short of the full clone set. An unresolved V gene accounts for under half of the shortfall where checked; the remainder is of unknown origin. Within this sample are some 160,000 clones, with approximately 79% of them counted one time only. About 9% of the sample is held by the ten biggest clonotypes. Sequencing was performed on peripheral blood. Receptor source: a man over 45 with active or convalescent COVID-19.

The chain recombines TRBV28 with TRBJ2-3; a weak D match, TRBD2 (8 bases). Per germline, CDR1 MDHEN and CDR2 SYDVKM. The CDR3 contains 17 residues. V lost 5 bases and J lost 1, with 19 bases in between. The CDR3 DNA reads as TGTGCCAGCAGTCCCGGGGGGGGCGGACAGGGCACAGATACGCAGTATTTT. Translated: CASSPGGGGQGTDTQYF.

Turning to this clone: Germline and junction disagree at one end, which may indicate a read error. The chain combines TRBV7-7 with TRBJ2-2; D is undetermined. There are 14 residues in the CDR3. Germline CDR1 SSHAT, CDR2 FNYEAQ (reference sequence). CDR3 nucleotide sequence: TGTGCTAGCAGCCCGACTCACAACACCGGGGAGCTGTTTTTT. It encodes CASSPTHNTGELFF.

This sequence joins TRBV5-1 and TRBJ2-5; D is possibly TRBD1 (7 bases). With 0 bases removed from V and 2 bases from J, the gap between germline ends came to 14 bases. Per germline, CDR1 SGHRS and CDR2 YFSETQ. The CDR3 is 16 amino acids. The CDR3 region is CASSLARQGGQETQYF. In DNA form, the CDR3 reads TGCGCCAGCAGCTTGGCGAGACAGGGAGGTCAAGAGACCCAGTACTTC.